This T cell receptor (beta chain) was sequenced during a study of control samples from healthy donors and cancer patients. Germline assignment: CDR1 GTSNPN and CDR2 SVGIG (reference sequence). The V and J ends lost 3 bases and 0 bases respectively, with 15 bases between them. This CDR3 region has 17 residues. Only in-frame clones appear in the TCRdb table, and some are missing; sequencing was by immunoSEQ multiplex PCR. This sample carries around 120,000 clones, more than 85% of them seen once, and the ten largest clones take less than 9.5%. The clonotype originates from a woman between 18 and 29 years old in good health. V and J are TRBV30 and TRBJ1-6; no clear D. The material sequenced was blood. The CDR3 DNA reads as TGTGCCTGGAGAGAGGTGGCGGATAGCTCCTATAATTCACCCCTCCACTTT. Protein: CAWREVADSSYNSPLHF.